Detailed here is one T cell receptor beta chain. What it recognizes is unknown. The CDR3 consists of 12 residues. CDR1 is SEHNR, CDR2 FQNEAQ, per germline (reference sequence). The sample comes from a study of human CD8 memory T cell subsets. Study observations and caveats: Estimates that used Chao1 suggested higher diversity in stem-like memory T cells than in precursor exhausted T cells.

Scientists made TCR beta libraries using UMI-labeled 5' RACE. TCRdb re-called the 5' RACE reads, yielding one record per CDR3 amino acid sequence without DNA. This sample contains thousands of distinct CDR3 sequences. Buffy coats from healthy donors yielded the PBMC. For every subset, the RNA was derived from duplicate vials of more than 120,000 sorted CD8+ T cells. The TCR originated in a human donor in good health. Specimen: CD8+ T cells from PBMCs. This chain links TRBV7-9 with TRBJ1-1. This chain's CDR3 is CASSLGYGGAFF.